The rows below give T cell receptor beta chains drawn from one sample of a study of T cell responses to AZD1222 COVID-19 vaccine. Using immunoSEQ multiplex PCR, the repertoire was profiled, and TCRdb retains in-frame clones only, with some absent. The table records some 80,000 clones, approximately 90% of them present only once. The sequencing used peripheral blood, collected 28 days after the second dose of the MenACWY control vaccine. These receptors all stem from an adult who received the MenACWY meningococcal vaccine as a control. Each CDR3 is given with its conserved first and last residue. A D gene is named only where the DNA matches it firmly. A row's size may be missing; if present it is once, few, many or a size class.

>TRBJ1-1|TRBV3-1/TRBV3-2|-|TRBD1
TGTGCCAGCAGCCAGTATTATCTCAGGGGGACTGAAGCTTTCTTT
CASSQYYLRGTEAFF
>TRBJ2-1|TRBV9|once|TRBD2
TGTGCCAGCAGCGGTGCTGTGTTTGGGGGAGGGTACAATGAGCAGTTCTTC
CASSGAVFGGGYNEQFF
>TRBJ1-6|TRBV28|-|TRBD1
TGTGCCAGCGCGTCCCATCAGGGGGCGAGTTCACCCCTCCACTTT
CASASHQGASSPLHF
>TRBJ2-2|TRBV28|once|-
TGTGCCAGCAGTCCGAATTCCCTGAACACCGGGGAGCTGTTTTTT
CASSPNSLNTGELFF
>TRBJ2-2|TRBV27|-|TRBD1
TGTGCCAGCAGTTCTCCGGGACAGGGGCACACCGGGGAGCTGTTTTTT
CASSSPGQGHTGELFF
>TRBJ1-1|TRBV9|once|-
TGTGCCAGCAGCTCACGCGGGTGGGACACTGAAGCTTTCTTT
CASSSRGWDTEAFF
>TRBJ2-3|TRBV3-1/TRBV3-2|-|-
TGTGCCAGCAGCCAAGAGGGTCAGGGAAGGCCAGATACGCAGTATTTT
CASSQEGQGRPDTQYF
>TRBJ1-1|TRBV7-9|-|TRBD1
TGTGCCAGCAGCTTAGCACCGGGACAGGGAAGGGACACTGAAGCTTTCTTT
CASSLAPGQGRDTEAFF
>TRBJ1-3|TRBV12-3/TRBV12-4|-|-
TGTGCCAGCACCCTCCTAAACACCATATATTTT
CASTLLNTIYF
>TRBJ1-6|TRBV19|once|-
TGTGCCAGTAGCCCGGACCGGGGGGGTGGTGGTTCACCCCTCCACTTT
CASSPDRGGGGSPLHF
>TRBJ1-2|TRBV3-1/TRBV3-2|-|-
TGTGCCAGCAGCCAAGATCGCGGATATCTCTTCGGCTACACCTTC
CASSQDRGYLFGYTF
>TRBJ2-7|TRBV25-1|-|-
TGTGCCAGCAGTGATACCGGGACGACCTTCGAGCAGTACTTC
CASSDTGTTFEQYF
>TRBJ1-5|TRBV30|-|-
TGTGCCTGGAGTGTAGGGGGGGCCGGGCAGCCCCAGCATTTT
CAWSVGGAGQPQHF
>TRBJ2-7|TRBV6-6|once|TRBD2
TGTGCCAGCAGTTACGGACTAGCGGGGGGGTCCTACGAGCAGTACTTC
CASSYGLAGGSYEQYF
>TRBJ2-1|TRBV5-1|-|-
TGCGCCAGCAGCTTGGAACAGTACTACAATGAGCAGTTCTTC
CASSLEQYYNEQFF
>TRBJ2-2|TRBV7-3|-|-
TGTGCCAGCAGTGAGGTCACCGGGGAGCTGTTTTTT
CASSEVTGELFF
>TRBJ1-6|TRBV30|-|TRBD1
TGTGCCTGCACTAAGTACGGGACAGACAATTCACCCCTCCACTTT
CACTKYGTDNSPLHF
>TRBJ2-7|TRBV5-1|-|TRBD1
TGCGCCAGCAGCTTAGGGGGACAGGGGGCATGGGAGCAGTACTTC
CASSLGGQGAWEQYF
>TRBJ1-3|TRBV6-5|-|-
TGTGCCAGCAGTACAGATTTATCTGGAAACACCATATATTTT
CASSTDLSGNTIYF
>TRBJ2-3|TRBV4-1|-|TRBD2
TGCGCCAGCAGCCAGGGTAGCGGGGGAAGGACAGATACGCAGTATTTT
CASSQGSGGRTDTQYF
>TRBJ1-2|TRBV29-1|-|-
TGCAGCGTTGAAAGGACATACTTC
CSVERTYF
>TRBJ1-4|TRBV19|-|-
TGTGCCAGTAGTAATCGACAAGACCAGATTGAAAAACTGTTTTTT
CASSNRQDQIEKLFF
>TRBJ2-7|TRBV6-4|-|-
TGTGCCAGCATACGAGGGCAACCCTACGAGCAGTACTTC
CASIRGQPYEQYF
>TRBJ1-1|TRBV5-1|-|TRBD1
TGCGCCAGCAGCCCCACAGGGGACACTGAAGCTTTCTTT
CASSPTGDTEAFF
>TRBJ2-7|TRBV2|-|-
TGTGCCAGCAGTAAAACTCGGGACGCGCAGTACTTC
CASSKTRDAQYF
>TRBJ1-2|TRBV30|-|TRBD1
TGTGCCTGGAGCGAACCGGGACAGCCGTCCGGCTACACCTTC
CAWSEPGQPSGYTF
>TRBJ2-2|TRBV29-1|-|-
TGCAGCGTTGCTGAAGACAGGAACACCGGGGAGCTGTTTTTT
CSVAEDRNTGELFF
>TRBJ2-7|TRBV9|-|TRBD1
TGTGCCAGCAGCCCTACCCGGGACAGGGCTGCCTACGAGCAGTACTTC
CASSPTRDRAAYEQYF
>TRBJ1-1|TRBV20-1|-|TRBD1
TGCAGTGCTAGCGGACAGGGGGAAGCTTTCTTT
CSASGQGEAFF
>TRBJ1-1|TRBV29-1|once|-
TGCAGCGTTGAACTAGGGACCGGGACACGACAGACTTTCTTT
CSVELGTGTRQTFF
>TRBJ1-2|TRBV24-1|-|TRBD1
TGTGCCACCAGTGATGGACAGGGGAGGGCTAACTATGGCTACACCTTC
CATSDGQGRANYGYTF
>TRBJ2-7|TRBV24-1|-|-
TGTGCCACCAGTGATGGTCAGGCAGGACGGCTCTACGAGCAGTACTTC
CATSDGQAGRLYEQYF
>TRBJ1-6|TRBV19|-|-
TGTGCCACAACGGAAGGGCCTGTCTATCAGAATTCACCCCTCCACTTT
CATTEGPVYQNSPLHF
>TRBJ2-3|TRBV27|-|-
TGTGCCAGCAGTTTGGGTCTCGCAGATACGCAGTATTTT
CASSLGLADTQYF
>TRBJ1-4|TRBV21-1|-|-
TGTGCCAGCAGCAAAGATCGGGCGACAGCAACTAATGAAAAACTGTTTTTT
CASSKDRATATNEKLFF
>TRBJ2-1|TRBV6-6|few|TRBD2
TGTGCCAGCAGTTACCCGACTAGCGGGGGGTTCAATGAGCAGTTCTTC
CASSYPTSGGFNEQFF
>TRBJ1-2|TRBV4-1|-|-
TGCGCCAGCAGCCCAACAGGTCCTCTCGGGGGATATGGCTACACCTTC
CASSPTGPLGGYGYTF
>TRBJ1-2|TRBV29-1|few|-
TGCAGCGTCGAGGCCCACCTTAACTATGGCTACACCTTC
CSVEAHLNYGYTF
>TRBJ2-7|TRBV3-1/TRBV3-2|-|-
TGTGCCAGCAGCCATCAGGTGGACGAGCAGTACTTC
CASSHQVDEQYF
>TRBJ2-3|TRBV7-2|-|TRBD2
TGTGCCAGCAGCTTACACGGGGGGGCGGCAGATACGCAGTATTTT
CASSLHGGAADTQYF
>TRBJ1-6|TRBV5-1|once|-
TGCGCCAGCAGCTTGGGAAGACAGTTAGACTATAATTCACCCCTCCACTTT
CASSLGRQLDYNSPLHF
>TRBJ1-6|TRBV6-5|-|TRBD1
TGTGCCAGCGCCCGGGACAGGGATAATTCACCCCTCCACTTT
CASARDRDNSPLHF
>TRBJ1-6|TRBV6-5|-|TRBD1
TGTGCCGGGGGGGACAGGCGAGATTCACCCCTCCACTTT
CAGGDRRDSPLHF
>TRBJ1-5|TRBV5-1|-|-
TGCGCCAGCAGCTTGTCCGGGGGGCAGGACGGTCAGCCCCAGCATTTT
CASSLSGGQDGQPQHF
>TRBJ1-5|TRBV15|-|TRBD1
TGTGCCACCAGCACTACAGGGGCCAGCAATCAGCCCCAGCATTTT
CATSTTGASNQPQHF
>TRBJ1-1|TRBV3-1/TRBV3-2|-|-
TGTGCCAGCAGCCTCCTACAGGGAGTGAAAGCTGAAGCTTTCTTT
CASSLLQGVKAEAFF
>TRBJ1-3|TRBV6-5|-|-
TGTGCCAGCAGTTCCGGGGCCTTAGGAAACACCATATATTTT
CASSSGALGNTIYF
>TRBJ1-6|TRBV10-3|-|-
TGTGCCATCAGTGAGTCGGTCGTCAGGGAAGCACCCCTCCACTTT
CAISESVVREAPLHF
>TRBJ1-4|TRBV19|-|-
TGTGCCAGTAGCTCCCAGACCTCAACTAATGAAAAACTGTTTTTT
CASSSQTSTNEKLFF
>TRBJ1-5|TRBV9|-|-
TGTGCCAGCAGCGGAGGGAGTGGGAATCAGCCCCAGCATTTT
CASSGGSGNQPQHF
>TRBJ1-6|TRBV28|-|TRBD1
TGTGCCAGTAAACAGGGGGCGATGCATAATTCACCCCTCCACTTT
CASKQGAMHNSPLHF
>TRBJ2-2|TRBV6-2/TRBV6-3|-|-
TGTGCCAGCAGTCCCCTAGCAGGCTACACCGGGGAGCTGTTTTTT
CASSPLAGYTGELFF
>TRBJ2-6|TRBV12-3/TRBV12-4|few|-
TGTGCCAGCAGGCCGTCAGGGGCCAACGTCCTGACTTTC
CASRPSGANVLTF
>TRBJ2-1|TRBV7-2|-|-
TGTGCCAGCAGCATAAGTGGTGGTTTGGGTGAGCAGTTCTTC
CASSISGGLGEQFF
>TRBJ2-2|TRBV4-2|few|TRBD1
TGTGCCAGCAGCCAAACGGGACAGGGGGCCGGGGAGCTGTTTTTT
CASSQTGQGAGELFF
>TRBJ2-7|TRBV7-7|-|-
TGTGCCAGCAGCCAGGACCCCAAGTCGCGTGAGCAGTACTTC
CASSQDPKSREQYF
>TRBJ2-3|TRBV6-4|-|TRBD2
TGTGCCAGCAGTAGATTAGCGGGGGTCAACACAGATACGCAGTATTTT
CASSRLAGVNTDTQYF